This entry concerns a single TCR beta chain. In the source study's methods: Researchers report that nucleated cell counts were estimated from reference gene primer amplification. The protocol was immunoSEQ multiplex PCR, while the TCRdb copy is restricted to in-frame clones and leaves out a portion. V and J calls and clone size are copied from that table; D and trimming were computed from the DNA. The sample records approximately 280,000 clones, about 86% being singletons. The sample comes from a study of blood T cell repertoires in COVID-19. Study background: COVID-19 samples collected from the United States, Italy and Spain covered acute and convalescent phases. PBMCs, B-cell-depleted T cells, or T cells were the source of the cDNA or gDNA that made up the material.

The V gene's germline CDR1 is GTSNPN and CDR2 SVGIG (reference sequence). This CDR3 is built from 15 residues. Trimming shortened V by 3 bases and J by 8 bases, and 22 bases separated the two germline ends. The V and J genes are TRBV30 and TRBJ1-2; perhaps TRBD1 as D (6 bases). Sequencing input: peripheral blood. This receptor was taken from a woman between 25 and 40 years old who had recovered from COVID-19. In nucleotides, the CDR3 is TGTGCCTGGAGCGGAGTGGGTTGGACAGTACAAGGCTACACCTTC. Translating it yields CAWSGVGWTVQGYTF.